A selection of T cell receptor beta chains follows, all from one sample in a study of T cells expressing NK-cell markers. TCRdb re-analyzed the 5' RACE reads; it lists each CDR3 protein once, without DNA. Seen in this sample are fewer than 400,000 distinct CDR3 sequences; the ten most common clones hold roughly 5.2%. Sequences were obtained from blood T cells: a sorted CD56 or NKG2C T cell subset, CD4+ or CD8+ T cells, or bulk PBMC T cells (not recorded which). The receptors shown here come from a man aged 18-75 years in good health. Both conserved end residues are part of each CDR3.

J gene,V gene,CDR3 protein
TRBJ2-1,TRBV6-1,CASSGLQGTLGEQFF
TRBJ2-6,TRBV5-1,CASSLAERLRANVLTF
TRBJ1-2,TRBV3-1,CASTPLGRNYGYTF
TRBJ2-7,TRBV10-3,CAISSIPGQRVLGYF
TRBJ1-2,TRBV6-1,CASSEARGPYGYTF
TRBJ2-5,TRBV27,CASSRTRVHWSETQYF
TRBJ1-1,TRBV5-6,CASSWTGQNTEAFF
TRBJ2-5,TRBV12-3/TRBV12-4,CASSPLPGLAGVTQYF
TRBJ2-3,TRBV5-6,CASSLKGPDTQYF
TRBJ2-7,TRBV30,CAWSGAGTGFYEQYF
TRBJ2-2,TRBV28,CATNRGTPSTGELFF
TRBJ1-5,TRBV18,CASSPTGSGPNQPQHF
TRBJ2-1,TRBV10-3,CAISDWDRGLNEQFF
TRBJ2-1,TRBV29-1,CSVEDRRGQSYNEQFF
TRBJ2-5,TRBV20-1,CSASILAVTSRTQYF
TRBJ2-2,TRBV4-2,CASRVSGGGGGELFF
TRBJ2-3,TRBV7-2,CASSQRGGEADTQYF
TRBJ2-1,TRBV7-2,CASSHWGDEQFF
TRBJ2-6,TRBV14,CASSHILGGVSSGANVLTF
TRBJ2-2,TRBV6-2/TRBV6-3,CASSYLAGGVGELFF
TRBJ2-7,TRBV5-1,CASSRGSPYEQYF
TRBJ2-7,TRBV5-1,CASSSAGHAGSYEQYF
TRBJ1-5,TRBV12-3/TRBV12-4,CASTLTGNQPQHF
TRBJ2-6,TRBV29-1,CSVEDRSSSGANVLTF
TRBJ2-2,TRBV18,CASSLNTGTNTGELFF
TRBJ2-2,TRBV7-2,CASSPPMGGFTGELFF
TRBJ2-3,TRBV9,CASSVEQGAQYF
TRBJ2-1,TRBV6-1,CASSPVYSGGLNNEQFF
TRBJ1-5,TRBV11-1,CASSLSYEGRRSNQPQHF